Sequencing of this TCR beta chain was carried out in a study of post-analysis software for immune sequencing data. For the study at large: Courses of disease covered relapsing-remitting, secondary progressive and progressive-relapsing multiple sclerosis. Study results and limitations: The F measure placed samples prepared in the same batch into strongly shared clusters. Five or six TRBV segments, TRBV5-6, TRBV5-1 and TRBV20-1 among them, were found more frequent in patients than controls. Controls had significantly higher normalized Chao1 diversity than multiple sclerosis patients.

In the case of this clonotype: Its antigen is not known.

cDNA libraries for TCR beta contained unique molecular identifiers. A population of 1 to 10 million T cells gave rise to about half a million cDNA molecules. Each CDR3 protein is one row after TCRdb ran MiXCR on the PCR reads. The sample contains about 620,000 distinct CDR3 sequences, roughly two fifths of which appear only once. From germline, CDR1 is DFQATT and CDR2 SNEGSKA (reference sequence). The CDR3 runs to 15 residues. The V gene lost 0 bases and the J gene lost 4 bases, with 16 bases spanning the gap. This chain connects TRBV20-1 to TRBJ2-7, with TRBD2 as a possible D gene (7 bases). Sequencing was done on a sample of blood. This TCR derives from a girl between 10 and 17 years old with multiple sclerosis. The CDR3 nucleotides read TGCAGTGCTAGAGATGCTGGCGGGGGCCTATACGAGCAGTACTTC. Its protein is CSARDAGGGLYEQYF.